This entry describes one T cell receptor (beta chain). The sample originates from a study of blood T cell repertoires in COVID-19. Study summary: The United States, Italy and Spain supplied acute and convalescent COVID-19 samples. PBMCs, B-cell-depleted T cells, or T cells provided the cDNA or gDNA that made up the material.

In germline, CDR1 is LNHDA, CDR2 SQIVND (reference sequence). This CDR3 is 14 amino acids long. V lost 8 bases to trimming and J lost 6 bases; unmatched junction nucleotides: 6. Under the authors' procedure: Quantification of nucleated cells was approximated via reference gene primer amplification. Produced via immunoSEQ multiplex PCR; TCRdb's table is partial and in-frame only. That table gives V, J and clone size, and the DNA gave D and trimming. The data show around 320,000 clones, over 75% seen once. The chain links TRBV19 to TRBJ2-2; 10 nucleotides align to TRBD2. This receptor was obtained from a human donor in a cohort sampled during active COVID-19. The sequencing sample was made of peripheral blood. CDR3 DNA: TGTGCCAGTGTTAGAGCGGGGGGGCCCGGGGAGCTGTTTTTT. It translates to CASVRAGGPGELFF.